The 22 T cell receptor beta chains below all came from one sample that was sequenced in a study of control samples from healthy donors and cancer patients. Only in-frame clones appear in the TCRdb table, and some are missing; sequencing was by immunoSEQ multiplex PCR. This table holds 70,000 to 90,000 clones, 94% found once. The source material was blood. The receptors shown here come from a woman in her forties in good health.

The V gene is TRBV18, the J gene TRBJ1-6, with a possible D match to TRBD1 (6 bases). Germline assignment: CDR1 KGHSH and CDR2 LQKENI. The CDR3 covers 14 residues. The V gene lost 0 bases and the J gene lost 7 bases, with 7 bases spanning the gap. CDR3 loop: CASSPPTGNSPLHF. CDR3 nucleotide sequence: TGTGCCAGCTCACCACCCACAGGGAATTCACCCCTCCACTTT.

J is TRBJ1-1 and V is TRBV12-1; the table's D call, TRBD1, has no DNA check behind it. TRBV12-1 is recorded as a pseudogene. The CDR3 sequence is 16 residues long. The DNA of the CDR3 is TGTGCCAGCAGCCATGGCCCTGACAGGCGAATCACTGAAGCTTTCTTT. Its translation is CASSHGPDRRITEAFF.

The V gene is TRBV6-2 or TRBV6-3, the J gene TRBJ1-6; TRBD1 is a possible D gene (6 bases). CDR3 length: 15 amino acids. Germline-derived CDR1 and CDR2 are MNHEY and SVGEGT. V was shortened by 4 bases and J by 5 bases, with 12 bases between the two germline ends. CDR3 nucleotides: TGTGCCAGCAGTTTGTGGACAGCCCATAATTCACCCCTCCACTTT. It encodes CASSLWTAHNSPLHF.

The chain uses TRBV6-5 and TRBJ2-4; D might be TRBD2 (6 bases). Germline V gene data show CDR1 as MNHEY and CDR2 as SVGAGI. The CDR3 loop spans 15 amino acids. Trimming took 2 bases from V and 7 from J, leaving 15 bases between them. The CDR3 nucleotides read TGTGCCAGCAGTTACGACGGGGGACCGGGGAACATTCAGTACTTC. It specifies CASSYDGGPGNIQYF.

The CDR3 reads CASSEGRSTDTQYF. The CDR3 DNA is TGTGCCAGCAGCGAGGGCCGTAGCACAGATACGCAGTATTTT. The chain couples TRBV7-3 to TRBJ2-3; TRBD2 might be the D (5 bases). This CDR3 is built from 14 residues. V gave up 5 bases and J gave up 0 bases, with 9 bases separating them. Germline assignment: CDR1 SGHTA and CDR2 FQGTGA.

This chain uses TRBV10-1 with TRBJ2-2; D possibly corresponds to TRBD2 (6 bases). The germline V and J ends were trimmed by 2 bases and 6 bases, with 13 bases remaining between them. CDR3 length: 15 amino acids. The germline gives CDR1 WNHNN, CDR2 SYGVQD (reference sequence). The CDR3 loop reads CASSEVGVAAGELFF. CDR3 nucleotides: TGCGCCAGCAGTGAGGTCGGGGTAGCGGCCGGGGAGCTGTTTTTT.

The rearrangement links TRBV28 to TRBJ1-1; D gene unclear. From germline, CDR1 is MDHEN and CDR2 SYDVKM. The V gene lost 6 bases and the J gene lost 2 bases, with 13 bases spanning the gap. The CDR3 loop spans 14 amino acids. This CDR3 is CASSRVAINTEAFF. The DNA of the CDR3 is TGTGCCAGCAGCAGAGTTGCCATTAACACTGAAGCTTTCTTT.

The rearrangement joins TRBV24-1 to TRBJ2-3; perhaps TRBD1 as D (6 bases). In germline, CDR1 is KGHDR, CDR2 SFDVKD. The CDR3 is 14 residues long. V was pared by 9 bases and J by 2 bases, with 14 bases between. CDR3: CATGETGNTDTQYF. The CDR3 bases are TGTGCCACCGGGGAGACAGGCAACACAGATACGCAGTATTTT.

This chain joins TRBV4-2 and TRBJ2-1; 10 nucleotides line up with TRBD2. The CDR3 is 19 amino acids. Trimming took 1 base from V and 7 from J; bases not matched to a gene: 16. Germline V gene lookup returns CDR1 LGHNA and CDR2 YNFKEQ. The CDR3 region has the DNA TGTGCCAGCAGCCAAGGCTCCCCCTGGACTAGCGGCCTTGAGAATGAGCAGTTCTTC. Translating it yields CASSQGSPWTSGLENEQFF.

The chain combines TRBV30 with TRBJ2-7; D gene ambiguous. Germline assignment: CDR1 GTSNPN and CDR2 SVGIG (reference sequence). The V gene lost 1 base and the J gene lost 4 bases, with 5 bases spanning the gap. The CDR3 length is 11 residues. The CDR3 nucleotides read TGTGCCTGGAGTGGGATATACGAGCAGTACTTC. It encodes CAWSGIYEQYF.

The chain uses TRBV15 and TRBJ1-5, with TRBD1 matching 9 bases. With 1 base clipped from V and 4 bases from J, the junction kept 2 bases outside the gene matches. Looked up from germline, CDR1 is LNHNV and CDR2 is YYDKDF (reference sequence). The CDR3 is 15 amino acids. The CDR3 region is CATSRAGTGNQPQHF. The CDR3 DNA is TGTGCCACCAGCAGAGCCGGGACAGGGAATCAGCCCCAGCATTTT.

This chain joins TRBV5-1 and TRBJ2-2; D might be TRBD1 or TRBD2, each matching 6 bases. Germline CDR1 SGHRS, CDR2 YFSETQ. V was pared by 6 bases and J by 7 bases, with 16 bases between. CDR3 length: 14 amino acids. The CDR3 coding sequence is TGCGCCAGCAACGCACAGGGCGGGGACGGGGAGCTGTTTTTT. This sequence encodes CASNAQGGDGELFF.

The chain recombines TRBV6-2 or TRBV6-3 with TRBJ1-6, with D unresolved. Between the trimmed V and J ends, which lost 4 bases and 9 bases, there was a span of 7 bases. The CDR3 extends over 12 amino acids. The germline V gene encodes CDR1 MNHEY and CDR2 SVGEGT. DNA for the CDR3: TGTGCCAGCAGTTCCCCTCCTTCACCCCTCCACTTT. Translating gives CASSSPPSPLHF.

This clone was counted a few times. The CDR3 loop is CASSLDRRRVAGGTQYF. The CDR3 bases are TGTGCCAGCAGCTTGGATAGGAGGCGAGTAGCTGGGGGGACCCAGTACTTC. This chain links TRBV5-4 with TRBJ2-5; D may match TRBD1 or TRBD2 (5 bases each). The V end was cut by 0 bases, the J end by 7 bases, with 22 bases between. The CDR3 is 17 amino acids. Germline V lookup: CDR1 SGHNT, CDR2 YYREEE (reference sequence). The whole variable domain, filled in from reference TRBV5-4 and TRBJ2-5, reads ETGVTQSPTHLIKTRGQQVTLRCSSQSGHNTVSWYQQALGQGPQFIFQYYREEENGRGNFPPRFSGLQFPNYSSELNVNALELDDSALYLCASSLDRRRVAGGTQYFGPGTRLLVL.

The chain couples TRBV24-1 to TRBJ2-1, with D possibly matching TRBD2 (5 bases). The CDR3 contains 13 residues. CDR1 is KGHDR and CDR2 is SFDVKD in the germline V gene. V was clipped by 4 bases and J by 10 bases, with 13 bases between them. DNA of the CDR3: TGTGCCACCAGTGAGGGTTACAGCGGCGAGCAGTTCTTC. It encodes CATSEGYSGEQFF.

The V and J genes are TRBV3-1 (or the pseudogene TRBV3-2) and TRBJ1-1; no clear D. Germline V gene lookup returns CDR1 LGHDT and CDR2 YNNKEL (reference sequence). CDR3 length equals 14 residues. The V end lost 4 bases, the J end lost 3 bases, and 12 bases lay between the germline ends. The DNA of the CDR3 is TGTGCCAGCAGCCTGGTAGCGGGGTACACTGAAGCTTTCTTT. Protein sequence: CASSLVAGYTEAFF.

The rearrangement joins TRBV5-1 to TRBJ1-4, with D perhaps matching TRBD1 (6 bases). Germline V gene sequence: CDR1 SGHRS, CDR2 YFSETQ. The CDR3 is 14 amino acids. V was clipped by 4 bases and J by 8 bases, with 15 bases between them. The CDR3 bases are TGCGCCAGCAGCCTGAGGGGGATGGGGGAAAAACTGTTTTTT. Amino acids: CASSLRGMGEKLFF. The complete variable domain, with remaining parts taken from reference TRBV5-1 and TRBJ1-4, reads KAGVTQTPRYLIKTRGQQVTLSCSPISGHRSVSWYQQTPGQGLQFLFEYFSETQRNKGNFPGRFSGRQFSNSRSEMNVSTLELGDSALYLCASSLRGMGEKLFFGSGTQLSVL.

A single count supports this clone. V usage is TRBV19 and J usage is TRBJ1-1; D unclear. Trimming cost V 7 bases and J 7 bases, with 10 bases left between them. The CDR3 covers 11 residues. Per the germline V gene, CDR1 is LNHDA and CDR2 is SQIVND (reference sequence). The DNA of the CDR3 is TGTGCCAGTATCATGGGCGTTGAAGCTTTCTTT. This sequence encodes CASIMGVEAFF. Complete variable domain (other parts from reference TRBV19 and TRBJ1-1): DGGITQSPKYLFRKEGQNVTLSCEQNLNHDAMYWYRQDPGQGLRLIYYSQIVNDFQKGDIAEGYSVSREKKESFPLTVTSAQKNPTAFYLCASIMGVEAFFGQGTRLTVV.

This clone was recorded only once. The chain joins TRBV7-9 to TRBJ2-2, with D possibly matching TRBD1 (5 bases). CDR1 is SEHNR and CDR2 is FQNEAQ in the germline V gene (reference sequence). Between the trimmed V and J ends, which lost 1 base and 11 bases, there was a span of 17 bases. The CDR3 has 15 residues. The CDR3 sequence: CASSLVQGPSFELFF. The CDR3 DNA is TGTGCCAGCAGCTTAGTGCAGGGTCCTTCCTTTGAGCTGTTTTTT.

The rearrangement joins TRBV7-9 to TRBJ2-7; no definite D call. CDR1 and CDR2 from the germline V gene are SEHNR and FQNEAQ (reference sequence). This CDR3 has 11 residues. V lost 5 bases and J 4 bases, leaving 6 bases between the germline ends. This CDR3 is CASSKDYEQYF. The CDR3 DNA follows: TGTGCCAGCAGCAAGGATTACGAGCAGTACTTC.

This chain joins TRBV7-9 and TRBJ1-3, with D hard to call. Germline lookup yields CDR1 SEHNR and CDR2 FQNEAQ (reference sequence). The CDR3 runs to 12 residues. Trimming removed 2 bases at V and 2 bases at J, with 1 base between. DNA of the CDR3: TGTGCCAGCAGCTTAACTGGAAACACCATATATTTT. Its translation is CASSLTGNTIYF.

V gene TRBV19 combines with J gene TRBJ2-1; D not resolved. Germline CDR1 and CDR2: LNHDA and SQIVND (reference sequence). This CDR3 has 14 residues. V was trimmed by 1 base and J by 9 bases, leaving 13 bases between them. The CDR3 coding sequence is TGTGCCAGTAGTATAGGTATCGGACGGGCTGAGCAGTTCTTC. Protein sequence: CASSIGIGRAEQFF.